This entry describes one T cell receptor beta chain. These data belong to a study of blood T cell repertoires in COVID-19. Study as a whole: PBMCs, B-cell-depleted T cells, or T cells provided the cDNA or gDNA that made up the material.

Original processing methods: Estimation of nucleated cell counts was performed using reference gene primer amplification. Data came from immunoSEQ multiplex PCR; TCRdb stores just in-frame clones and leaves some out. The V and J calls and clone size come from that table; D and trimming were worked out from the DNA. The top ten hold over 2% of the sample, which has about 270,000 clones, more than 75% seen once. Participants were aged about 18 to 89 years from approximately 23 US areas. Cohorts were determined from participant-reported clinical history. This sequence was found in a woman aged 40 to 55 with acute COVID-19. Material: PBMCs or T cells enriched from blood (not recorded which).

CDR3 amino acids: CASSPVGRDRNEQFF. As DNA, the CDR3 is TGTGCCAGCAGCCCTGTTGGGCGGGATAGGAATGAGCAGTTCTTC. The chain employs TRBV7-2 and TRBJ2-1; D perhaps matches TRBD2 (6 bases). This CDR3 has 15 residues. The germline V and J ends were trimmed by 5 bases and 7 bases, with 18 bases remaining between them. Germline V lookup: CDR1 SGHTA, CDR2 FQGNSA.